Here is one T cell receptor beta chain with its context. This CDR3 is built from 12 residues. V was pared by 8 bases and J by 5 bases, with 12 bases between. Germline assignment: CDR1 LNHDA and CDR2 SQIVND (reference sequence). The sample originates from a study of cytomegalovirus exposure and HLA in healthy donors. The PCR employed 60 Vbeta primers together with 13 Jbeta primers. The method was immunoSEQ multiplex PCR; TCRdb's version includes in-frame clones alone and lacks a portion of them. Of 95,000 to 100,000 clones in the sample, about 74% were seen once. The TCR sequence derives from a male donor in good health and CMV-seronegative. The chain has TRBV19 and TRBJ1-1; D gene ambiguous. The specimen was PBMCs. The CDR3 coding sequence is TGTGCCAGTCGCCTTCCGGGGACTGAAGCTTTCTTT. This gives the protein CASRLPGTEAFF.